Listed below are T cell receptor beta chains from one sample, sequenced in a study of cytomegalovirus exposure and HLA in healthy donors. This table comes from immunoSEQ multiplex PCR, and its TCRdb copy is limited to in-frame clones, with some not included. The sample gives some 180,000 clones, under 85% of which show up once; 2.9% is in the top ten. Sequencing was done on a sample of PBMCs. The origin of the receptors is a male donor in good health and CMV-seronegative. The CDR3 runs from the conserved cysteine through the conserved F or W. D genes are given only for firm matches. Some rows have no size entry. The others give once, few or many, or a class for an expanded clone.

abundance	d_gene	v_gene	j_gene	CDR3nt	CDR3aa
-	-	TRBV9	TRBJ2-3	TGTGCCAGCAGCGTACGGCAGGGTGGTACAGATACGCAGTATTTT	CASSVRQGGTDTQYF
-	TRBD1	TRBV4-1	TRBJ2-7	TGCGCCAGCAGCCCTCCCGGTATAGGGGGCAGCGAGCAGTACTTC	CASSPPGIGGSEQYF
-	-	TRBV30	TRBJ2-1	TGTGCCTGGGGTTTCAGCTCCTACAATGAGCAGTTCTTC	CAWGFSSYNEQFF
-	-	TRBV5-4	TRBJ2-3	TGTGCCAGCAGCTTGGCCGGAGATACGCAGTATTTT	CASSLAGDTQYF
-	-	TRBV9	TRBJ2-5	TGTGCCAGCAGCGTAAGGGACTCTTTGTACCAAGAGACCCAGTACTTC	CASSVRDSLYQETQYF
-	-	TRBV4-3	TRBJ1-5	TGCGCCAGCAGCCAAGATTTGGGGGGTTATAATCAGCCCCAGCATTTT	CASSQDLGGYNQPQHF
-	TRBD1	TRBV6-6	TRBJ1-5	TGTGCCAGCAGTTCCGACAGGGCTCAGCCCCAGCATTTT	CASSSDRAQPQHF
-	-	TRBV5-6	TRBJ2-5	TGTGCCAGCAGCCCGGGTTCGGAGACCCAGTACTTC	CASSPGSETQYF
-	-	TRBV7-2	TRBJ2-2	TGTGCCAGCAGCCCAGGGGGGCTGAACACCGGGGAGCTGTTTTTT	CASSPGGLNTGELFF
few	TRBD1	TRBV6-1	TRBJ1-4	TGTGCCATCGCAGCAGGGACAGCAACTAATGAAAAACTGTTTTTT	CAIAAGTATNEKLFF
-	TRBD1	TRBV28	TRBJ2-3	TGTGCCAGCCGGGACAGTACAGATACGCAGTATTTT	CASRDSTDTQYF
-	-	TRBV7-3	TRBJ1-2	TGTGCCAGCAGCTTAGGAGGGCTAAATGGCTACACCTTC	CASSLGGLNGYTF
-	-	TRBV11-2	TRBJ2-3	TGTGCCAGCAGCTTAGTTCTGGGGGGAGCTAGCACAGATACGCAGTATTTT	CASSLVLGGASTDTQYF
once	-	TRBV5-1	TRBJ2-3	TGCGCCAGCAGCCCCCGGGGGGCCCCCACAGATACGCAGTATTTT	CASSPRGAPTDTQYF
-	TRBD1	TRBV11-2	TRBJ2-2	TGTGCCAGCAGCTTTGGGGACAGATACACCGGGGAGCTGTTTTTT	CASSFGDRYTGELFF
-	-	TRBV6-4	TRBJ1-2	TGTGCCAGCAGTGACTCCGACAGGACCTATGGCTACACCTTC	CASSDSDRTYGYTF
-	-	TRBV6-5	TRBJ1-5	TGTGCCAGCAGCCGTGTATTCAATCAGCCCCAGCATTTT	CASSRVFNQPQHF
once	-	TRBV19	TRBJ1-4	TGTGCCAGTAGTATGGGGCGGCCCTACAATGAAAAACTGTTTTTT	CASSMGRPYNEKLFF
-	TRBD1	TRBV6-5	TRBJ1-3	TGTGCCAGCAGTTACTCGGGACAGCCCTACGACACCATATATTTT	CASSYSGQPYDTIYF
-	TRBD1	TRBV19	TRBJ1-1	TGTGCCAGTAGTCTCGGGACAGTTTATGAAGCTTTCTTT	CASSLGTVYEAFF
-	TRBD1	TRBV6-6	TRBJ1-1	TGTGCCAGCAGTTCGGGACAGGGGGGAGGCACTGAAGCTTTCTTT	CASSSGQGGGTEAFF
-	-	TRBV28	TRBJ2-1	TGTGCCACCGACCGGGCGGGACGGCGCAATGAGCAGTTCTTC	CATDRAGRRNEQFF
once	-	TRBV11-3	TRBJ1-1	TGTGCCAGCAGCCGGACTCTGCGAACTGAAGCTTTCTTT	CASSRTLRTEAFF
once	-	TRBV28	TRBJ1-3	TGTGCCAGCAGTACCCTGCGGGCCGCCGGAAACACCATATATTTT	CASSTLRAAGNTIYF
-	-	TRBV25-1	TRBJ2-5	TGTGCCAGCAGTGAACAGGGGACACAAGAGACCCAGTACTTC	CASSEQGTQETQYF
-	TRBD2	TRBV12-5	TRBJ2-1	TGTGCTAGTGGCTCTTCCGGGACTAGCGGATCAAATGAGCAGTTCTTC	CASGSSGTSGSNEQFF
-	-	TRBV4-1	TRBJ1-5	TGCGCCAGCAGCCAGCCAGGGACACACAATCAGCCCCAGCATTTT	CASSQPGTHNQPQHF
-	-	TRBV20-1	TRBJ2-7	TGCAGTGCTAGAGCCCGGTACGAGCAGTACTTC	CSARARYEQYF
-	-	TRBV6-5	TRBJ1-2	TGTGCCAGCAGTTCCCTATCGACAAACGCTACGGTTGGCTACACCTTC	CASSSLSTNATVGYTF
-	-	TRBV5-1	TRBJ1-2	TGCGCCAGCAGCTTGGGTATGGCGGGGGGTGATGGCTACACCTTC	CASSLGMAGGDGYTF
-	-	TRBV30	TRBJ1-5	TGTGCCTGGAGTGTCGGGGGGATCAATCAGCCCCAGCATTTT	CAWSVGGINQPQHF
-	TRBD1	TRBV6-4	TRBJ1-4	TGTGCCAGCAGTGACTCCGGACAGGGTAGTGAAAAACTGTTTTTT	CASSDSGQGSEKLFF
-	-	TRBV7-8	TRBJ2-6	TGTGCCAGCAGCCACTTAGGGGCCAACGTCCTGACTTTC	CASSHLGANVLTF
-	TRBD1	TRBV28	TRBJ1-5	TGTGCCAGCAGTCCCGACAGGGGAAGTCAGCCCCAGCATTTT	CASSPDRGSQPQHF
-	-	TRBV30	TRBJ2-5	TGTGCCTGGAGTCCCTTCCAAGAGACCCAGTACTTC	CAWSPFQETQYF
-	-	TRBV2	TRBJ1-2	TGTGCCAGCAGTGAAGCGCTTGCGACTAACTATGGCTACACCTTC	CASSEALATNYGYTF
-	-	TRBV19	TRBJ1-5	TGTGCCAGTACTACACGGCTTGGGACTTCACCCCAGCATTTT	CASTTRLGTSPQHF
few	-	TRBV10-3	TRBJ1-1	TGTGCCATCAGTGAGTCCAGCGGGAGGCCGCCTTTCACTGAAGCTTTCTTT	CAISESSGRPPFTEAFF
-	TRBD2	TRBV14	TRBJ2-1	TGTGCCAGCAGCCGAACTAGCGGGGCTTACTCCTACAATGAGCAGTTCTTC	CASSRTSGAYSYNEQFF
-	-	TRBV11-2	TRBJ1-4	TGTGCCAGCAGCTTGCGAACTAATGAAAAACTGTTTTTT	CASSLRTNEKLFF
few	-	TRBV4-2	TRBJ2-3	TGTGCCAGCAGCCGAAGGGGCGGAGATACGCAGTATTTT	CASSRRGGDTQYF
few	-	TRBV4-1	TRBJ2-3	TGCGCCAGCAGCCTAAGCGGAGGAGATACGCAGTATTTT	CASSLSGGDTQYF
-	TRBD1	TRBV18	TRBJ1-1	TGTGCCAGCTCACCACCGGGACAGGGGTTCACTGAAGCTTTCTTT	CASSPPGQGFTEAFF
-	TRBD1	TRBV9	TRBJ1-3	TGTGCCAGCAGCGTAGAACAGGGGCGGGGAAACACCATATATTTT	CASSVEQGRGNTIYF
-	-	TRBV7-9	TRBJ2-7	TGTGCCAGCAGCCGGGAAATCTACGAGCAGTACTTC	CASSREIYEQYF
-	-	TRBV25-1	TRBJ1-3	TGTGCCAGCAGTGAAACAGAGGGCAGTGGAAACACCATATATTTT	CASSETEGSGNTIYF
few	-	TRBV9	TRBJ1-5	TGTGCCAGCAGCGTAGGGTTTTCGGGGGGTCAGCCCCAGCATTTT	CASSVGFSGGQPQHF
few	TRBD2	TRBV5-1	TRBJ2-1	TGCGCCAGCAGCTTGTTTAGCGGGGGGATTTACAATGAGCAGTTCTTC	CASSLFSGGIYNEQFF
few	TRBD1	TRBV7-2	TRBJ1-2	TGTGCCAGCAGCCCCTGGACAGGAAACTATGGCTACACCTTC	CASSPWTGNYGYTF
-	TRBD2	TRBV2	TRBJ2-1	TGTGCCAGCAGTCGGGAAGCGGGGGGGGTGAATGAGCAGTTCTTC	CASSREAGGVNEQFF
-	TRBD2	TRBV2	TRBJ2-1	TGTGCCAGCAGTGAAGCCTTAGCGGGGTCCTCCTACAATGAGCAGTTCTTC	CASSEALAGSSYNEQFF
-	-	TRBV21-1	TRBJ2-6	TGTGCCAGCAGCAAACGAGGCTCTGGGGCCAACGTCCTGACTTTC	CASSKRGSGANVLTF
-	-	TRBV15	TRBJ2-2	TGTGCCACCAGCAGAGATCGAGCCGGGGAGCTGTTTTTT	CATSRDRAGELFF